These T cell receptor beta chains were read from a single sample in a study of T cells after posttransplantation cyclophosphamide. Only in-frame clones appear in the TCRdb table, and some are missing; sequencing was by immunoSEQ multiplex PCR. The sample lists 45,000 to 65,000 clones, 90% to 95% seen once, with about 3% in the top ten. The sequenced sample was PBMCs. These receptors all come from a woman in her twenties or thirties in good health and a related stem cell transplant donor. The conserved cysteine and the conserved F or W are not part of the CDR3 here.

TRBJ1-2 TRBV15 ATSRERYGNYGYT
TRBJ1-5 TRBV19 ASNLPGQGFNQPQH
TRBJ1-4 TRBV5-6 ASSLGGGEKLF
TRBJ1-2 TRBV19 ASSIGRGADYGYT
TRBJ2-1 TRBV5-5 ASSLFGGLAYNEQF
TRBJ1-4 TRBV4-1 ASSQDRRAHDEKLF
TRBJ1-2 TRBV6-1 ASSEWARGQGYT
TRBJ1-6 TRBV2 ASSRVRSSPLH
TRBJ1-3 TRBV18 ASSPLRVDGNTIY
TRBJ2-5 TRBV5-3 ARSPKETQY
TRBJ1-2 TRBV7-3 ASSVGQTRGYT
TRBJ1-1 TRBV4-1 ASSHPGTGINTEAF
TRBJ2-7 TRBV4-2 ASSQDSGGGADEQY
TRBJ1-1 TRBV27 ASSYSGIGTEAF
TRBJ1-5 TRBV7-2 ASSTAGGRPQH
TRBJ2-7 TRBV6-6 ASSSGRVYEQY
TRBJ2-2 TRBV28 ASSFPSGGNTGELF
TRBJ1-2 TRBV19 ASSISHGTLLGGYT
TRBJ2-4 TRBV27 ASSLSVASGVQRIQY
TRBJ2-5 TRBV9 ASSVQTTGMGETQY
TRBJ1-2 TRBV7-8 ASSPAIRRADGYT
TRBJ2-7 TRBV2 ASSPLQGAKEQY
TRBJ2-7 TRBV13 ASSPTSSYEQY
TRBJ2-2 TRBV27 ASSLLGTGRTGELF
TRBJ2-1 TRBV11-2 ASRSPGTSSYNEQF
TRBJ2-3 TRBV19 ASSIARGPDTQY
TRBJ2-3 TRBV7-2 ASSLALPGGSDTQY
TRBJ1-1 TRBV28 ASRGGGHTEAF
TRBJ2-5 TRBV5-1 ASSLDPGGTVQETQY
TRBJ2-3 TRBV30 AWSVLGGMVATDTQY
TRBJ1-2 TRBV4-1 ASSQSGGWYGYT
TRBJ1-6 TRBV5-6 ASSLSGRGGNSPLH
TRBJ1-2 TRBV9 ASSGDSLLKDGYT
TRBJ1-1 TRBV9 ASSPRGQGGSEAF
TRBJ2-3 TRBV7-2 ASSWAGTGSTDTQY
TRBJ1-2 TRBV27 ASGRQGSYGYT